These T cell receptor beta chains were read from a single sample in a study of OX40 agonist ivuxolimab in advanced cancers. Clones were read by immunoSEQ multiplex PCR, and TCRdb kept only the in-frame ones, dropping some. The table lists about 38,000 clones, about three quarters of them singletons. Sequenced here: CD4+ or CD8+ T cells sorted from blood, sampled in a trial of the OX40 agonist ivuxolimab. These TCRs come from an adult with an advanced solid tumor such as melanoma, head and neck, liver or kidney cancer. CDR3s include the opening cysteine and the closing phenylalanine or tryptophan. A D gene is named only where the DNA matches it firmly.

TRBV29-1	TRBJ1-1	.	CSVESSTEAFF
TRBV5-1	TRBJ2-3	.	CASSVQGRSTDTQYF
TRBV7-9	TRBJ2-3	.	CASSLLSGNTDTQYF
TRBV6-5	TRBJ2-7	TRBD2	CASKTSGRSYEQYF
TRBV11-3	TRBJ2-1	TRBD1	CASSLGQGSYNEQFF
TRBV5-1	TRBJ1-1	TRBD1	CASSPRQGANTEAFF
TRBV6-5	TRBJ2-7	TRBD1	CASSYSSGGKTYEQYF
TRBV6-1	TRBJ1-1	.	CASSGQRNTEAFF
TRBV11-3	TRBJ2-1	.	CASSPLCRVSYNEQFF
TRBV28	TRBJ1-2	TRBD1	CASSSTWDRKGYTF
TRBV5-1	TRBJ2-7	.	CASSTTGHSSYEQYF
TRBV5-6	TRBJ1-2	.	CASSEKSGSGYTF
TRBV6-1	.	TRBD2	CASGRGGYEQYF
TRBV5-4	TRBJ1-2	TRBD1	CASSFPTDRAYGYTF
TRBV10-3	TRBJ1-2	TRBD1	CAISEAETGGVRGGYTF
TRBV2	TRBJ2-3	TRBD2	CASSLTGTSGSTDTQYF
TRBV4-3	TRBJ2-7	TRBD2	CASSLTWAPLAGNEQYF
TRBV5-1	TRBJ1-6	.	CASSLGDNSPLHF
TRBV5-1	TRBJ2-2	.	CASSPTLGVADTGELFF
TRBV5-4	TRBJ2-1	TRBD2	CASSPTSGINNEQFF
TRBV6-5	TRBJ1-1	.	CATVRPGGEAFF
TRBV5-1	TRBJ2-6	.	CASSLHDWGANVLTF
TRBV7-2	TRBJ2-7	TRBD1	CASSWGQGAYEQYF
TRBV6-5	TRBJ2-7	.	CASSPDAYEQYF
TRBV5-1	TRBJ1-1	.	CASSSTGMNTEAFF
TRBV11-2	TRBJ2-7	.	CASSLSRHYEQYF
TRBV2	TRBJ2-5	.	CASSEANEGVEETQYF
TRBV14	TRBJ2-7	.	CASSQDRMAGLDF
TRBV19	TRBJ2-5	.	CASSIGTYQETQYF
TRBV2	TRBJ2-5	TRBD1	CASHRGMGETQYF
TRBV7-2	TRBJ2-3	.	CASSFILGQFRTDTQYF
TRBV4-1	TRBJ1-4	.	CASSQVGAPNEKLFF
TRBV5-1	TRBJ2-2	.	CASSLTQGVGELFF
TRBV5-1	TRBJ1-6	TRBD1	CASSLAQQGVGSPLHF
TRBV9	TRBJ2-2	.	CASSPPGNTGELFF
TRBV11-1	TRBJ2-5	TRBD2	CASSSWEGETQYF
TRBV28	TRBJ1-5	TRBD1	CATSYPGTGDNQPQHF
TRBV7-2	TRBJ2-5	.	CASSLYLEETQYF
TRBV28	TRBJ1-2	TRBD1	CASSLMGQIYTF
TRBV9	TRBJ1-3	.	CASSVWGRSANTIYF
TRBV5-4	TRBJ2-7	TRBD2	CASSSKREIHEQYF
TRBV10-3	TRBJ1-4	.	CAISEGASDEKLFF
TRBV11-2	TRBJ1-6	TRBD1	CASSLGQGAHSPLHF
TRBV28	TRBJ1-6	.	CASCSGLFNSPLHF
TRBV5-4	TRBJ2-1	.	CASTIGGYTRNEQFF
TRBV28	TRBJ2-1	TRBD2	CASTQTSGSYNEQFF
TRBV25-1	TRBJ1-4	TRBD1	CASSIQGKEKLFF
TRBV30	TRBJ2-5	.	CAWSVAEETQYF
TRBV6-9	TRBJ1-5	.	CASSRGLGSQPQHF
TRBV7-6	TRBJ1-4	.	CASSLPGTGRGLFF
TRBV7-2	TRBJ2-1	.	CASSSNLGDSFYNEQFF